This is a list of T cell receptor beta chains from one sample in a study of cytomegalovirus exposure and HLA in healthy donors. The protocol was immunoSEQ multiplex PCR, while the TCRdb copy is restricted to in-frame clones and leaves out a portion. Found here are about 160,000 clones; the top ten clones hold 1% to 1.5%. Sequencing was performed on PBMCs. The receptors come from a woman aged 55-69 years in good health and CMV-seronegative. The CDR3 runs from the conserved cysteine through the conserved F or W. D genes are given only for firm matches.

v_gene: TRBV14
d_gene: NA
j_gene: TRBJ2-1
CDR3aa: CASSYRASLHSSSYNEQFF
CDR3nt: TGTGCCAGCAGCTATCGGGCTAGCCTACACTCAAGCTCCTACAATGAGCAGTTCTTC

v_gene: TRBV7-9
d_gene: TRBD1
j_gene: TRBJ1-1
CDR3aa: CASSSRDRGTVMNTEAFF
CDR3nt: TGTGCCAGCAGCTCCCGGGACAGGGGAACAGTCATGAACACTGAAGCTTTCTTT

v_gene: TRBV9
d_gene: NA
j_gene: TRBJ2-5
CDR3aa: CASSVASQETQYF
CDR3nt: TGTGCCAGCAGCGTAGCCAGCCAAGAGACCCAGTACTTC

v_gene: TRBV2
d_gene: TRBD1
j_gene: TRBJ1-2
CDR3aa: CASSESGQGNYGYTF
CDR3nt: TGTGCCAGCAGTGAATCGGGACAGGGTAACTATGGCTACACCTTC

v_gene: TRBV5-1
d_gene: TRBD1
j_gene: TRBJ2-7
CDR3aa: CAWTGIEQYF
CDR3nt: TGCGCCTGGACAGGGATCGAGCAGTACTTC

v_gene: TRBV7-8
d_gene: NA
j_gene: TRBJ2-2
CDR3aa: CASSLLVRGGTTGELFF
CDR3nt: TGTGCCAGCAGCTTACTAGTGAGGGGGGGGACCACCGGGGAGCTGTTTTTT

v_gene: TRBV15
d_gene: NA
j_gene: TRBJ1-6
CDR3aa: CATSGRDHNNSPLHF
CDR3nt: TGTGCCACCAGCGGACGGGATCATAATAATTCACCCCTCCACTTT

v_gene: TRBV13
d_gene: TRBD1
j_gene: TRBJ1-1
CDR3aa: CASSLFSGGEAFF
CDR3nt: TGTGCCAGCAGCCTCTTTTCAGGGGGCGAAGCTTTCTTT

v_gene: TRBV7-2
d_gene: TRBD2
j_gene: TRBJ2-5
CDR3aa: CASSPSLAVQTQYF
CDR3nt: TGTGCCAGCAGCCCTTCACTAGCGGTTCAGACCCAGTACTTC

v_gene: TRBV27
d_gene: TRBD2
j_gene: TRBJ2-2
CDR3aa: CASSLVGGSVNGELFF
CDR3nt: TGTGCCAGCAGTTTAGTAGGCGGGAGCGTTAACGGGGAGCTGTTTTTT

v_gene: TRBV9
d_gene: TRBD2
j_gene: TRBJ2-5
CDR3aa: CASNYGGSGETQYF
CDR3nt: TGTGCCAGCAACTACGGGGGGTCTGGGGAGACCCAGTACTTC

v_gene: TRBV27
d_gene: TRBD1
j_gene: TRBJ1-2
CDR3aa: CASSDRGTRGYTF
CDR3nt: TGTGCCAGCAGTGACAGGGGAACGCGGGGCTACACCTTC

v_gene: TRBV5-1
d_gene: NA
j_gene: TRBJ1-1
CDR3aa: CASNSGRDTEAFF
CDR3nt: TGCGCCAGCAACAGCGGTAGGGACACTGAAGCTTTCTTT

v_gene: TRBV5-1
d_gene: NA
j_gene: TRBJ2-7
CDR3aa: CASGPGVTSSYEQYF
CDR3nt: TGCGCCAGCGGCCCAGGGGTGACCTCTTCCTACGAGCAGTACTTC

v_gene: TRBV27
d_gene: NA
j_gene: TRBJ1-5
CDR3aa: CASRPRGVGNQPQHF
CDR3nt: TGTGCCAGCAGGCCCCGGGGGGTCGGGAATCAGCCCCAGCATTTT

v_gene: TRBV9
d_gene: NA
j_gene: TRBJ1-4
CDR3aa: CASRGGDEKLFF
CDR3nt: TGTGCCAGCAGGGGAGGCGATGAAAAACTGTTTTTT

v_gene: TRBV7-8
d_gene: NA
j_gene: TRBJ2-7
CDR3aa: CASSPGGSYEQYF
CDR3nt: TGTGCCAGCAGTCCAGGTGGCTCCTACGAGCAGTACTTC

v_gene: TRBV6-1
d_gene: NA
j_gene: TRBJ1-1
CDR3aa: CASRPGVNTEAFF
CDR3nt: TGTGCCAGCAGACCGGGGGTGAACACTGAAGCTTTCTTT

v_gene: TRBV2
d_gene: TRBD2
j_gene: TRBJ2-1
CDR3aa: CASRRPGTSNNEQFF
CDR3nt: TGTGCCAGCAGACGACCCGGGACTAGTAACAATGAGCAGTTCTTC

v_gene: TRBV10-1
d_gene: NA
j_gene: TRBJ1-1
CDR3aa: CASSESRSNTEAFF
CDR3nt: TGCGCCAGCAGTGAGTCGCGGTCGAACACTGAAGCTTTCTTT

v_gene: TRBV18
d_gene: NA
j_gene: TRBJ2-7
CDR3aa: CASSQGGGLRAYEQYF
CDR3nt: TGTGCCAGCTCACAGGGGGGGGGCCTACGGGCCTACGAGCAGTACTTC

v_gene: TRBV5-1
d_gene: TRBD1
j_gene: TRBJ2-1
CDR3aa: CASSLASGQTFEQFF
CDR3nt: TGCGCCAGCAGCTTGGCCTCGGGACAGACTTTTGAGCAGTTCTTC

v_gene: TRBV7-9
d_gene: NA
j_gene: TRBJ1-2
CDR3aa: CASSPLPGQGGYTF
CDR3nt: TGTGCCAGCAGCCCCCTCCCTGGGCAGGGCGGCTACACCTTC

v_gene: TRBV11-2
d_gene: NA
j_gene: TRBJ1-2
CDR3aa: CASSFQLGQGYGYTF
CDR3nt: TGTGCCAGCAGCTTTCAGCTGGGTCAGGGCTATGGCTACACCTTC

v_gene: TRBV7-2
d_gene: TRBD2
j_gene: TRBJ2-1
CDR3aa: CASRTSSGTLHEQFF
CDR3nt: TGTGCCAGCAGGACTTCTAGCGGGACTTTACATGAGCAGTTCTTC

v_gene: TRBV12-5
d_gene: TRBD1
j_gene: TRBJ1-1
CDR3aa: CASGQGEPRMNTEAFF
CDR3nt: TGTGCTAGTGGCCAGGGGGAGCCCCGCATGAACACTGAAGCTTTCTTT

v_gene: TRBV5-8
d_gene: NA
j_gene: TRBJ2-7
CDR3aa: CASSLAGRYF
CDR3nt: TGTGCCAGCAGCTTGGCGGGGAGGTACTTC

v_gene: TRBV9
d_gene: NA
j_gene: TRBJ1-3
CDR3aa: CASSVRGGASGNTIYF
CDR3nt: TGTGCCAGCAGCGTTAGGGGGGGGGCCTCTGGAAACACCATATATTTT

v_gene: TRBV6-5
d_gene: TRBD1
j_gene: TRBJ1-2
CDR3aa: CASSSTGVYGYTF
CDR3nt: TGTGCCAGCAGTTCGACAGGGGTCTATGGCTACACCTTC

v_gene: TRBV5-4
d_gene: NA
j_gene: TRBJ1-3
CDR3aa: CASSSDSTSSGNTIYF
CDR3nt: TGTGCCAGCAGCTCGGACAGCACAAGCTCTGGAAACACCATATATTTT

v_gene: TRBV19
d_gene: TRBD1
j_gene: TRBJ2-5
CDR3aa: CASRDRAQETQYF
CDR3nt: TGTGCCAGTAGGGACAGGGCTCAAGAGACCCAGTACTTC

v_gene: TRBV11-2
d_gene: NA
j_gene: TRBJ2-7
CDR3aa: CASRRVGRGYEQYF
CDR3nt: TGTGCCAGCAGACGAGTCGGCAGGGGCTACGAGCAGTACTTC

v_gene: TRBV9
d_gene: TRBD2
j_gene: TRBJ2-7
CDR3aa: CASSPLAGSSYEQYF
CDR3nt: TGTGCCAGCAGCCCTCTAGCGGGAAGCTCCTACGAGCAGTACTTC

v_gene: TRBV5-8
d_gene: TRBD1
j_gene: TRBJ1-1
CDR3aa: CASSSDRGTNTEAFF
CDR3nt: TGTGCCAGCAGCTCGGACAGGGGGACGAACACTGAAGCTTTCTTT

v_gene: TRBV6-6
d_gene: TRBD2
j_gene: TRBJ2-1
CDR3aa: CASRTSGSSYNEQFF
CDR3nt: TGTGCCAGCAGAACAAGCGGGAGCTCCTACAATGAGCAGTTCTTC

v_gene: TRBV19
d_gene: TRBD1
j_gene: TRBJ2-7
CDR3aa: CASRRQGTHEQYF
CDR3nt: TGTGCCAGTAGGAGACAGGGAACCCACGAGCAGTACTTC

v_gene: TRBV7-6
d_gene: TRBD1
j_gene: TRBJ2-7
CDR3aa: CASSLGTGEFGEQYF
CDR3nt: TGTGCCAGCAGCTTAGGCACAGGGGAATTTGGGGAGCAGTACTTC

v_gene: TRBV9
d_gene: TRBD2
j_gene: TRBJ2-2
CDR3aa: CASGRSGGTNTGELFF
CDR3nt: TGTGCCAGCGGCCGAAGCGGGGGGACAAACACCGGGGAGCTGTTTTTT

v_gene: TRBV2
d_gene: TRBD2
j_gene: TRBJ2-2
CDR3aa: CASSEQGTSGSGELFF
CDR3nt: TGTGCCAGCAGTGAGCAGGGGACTAGCGGGTCCGGGGAGCTGTTTTTT

v_gene: TRBV4-2
d_gene: TRBD1
j_gene: TRBJ1-5
CDR3aa: CASAPGTGTQPQHF
CDR3nt: TGTGCCAGCGCTCCCGGGACAGGAACTCAGCCCCAGCATTTT

v_gene: TRBV2
d_gene: NA
j_gene: TRBJ1-2
CDR3aa: CASSAGYGYTF
CDR3nt: TGTGCCAGCAGTGCCGGGTATGGCTACACCTTC

v_gene: TRBV7-8
d_gene: TRBD1
j_gene: TRBJ1-5
CDR3aa: CASSSRQGVFNQPQHF
CDR3nt: TGTGCCAGCAGCTCGAGACAGGGGGTTTTCAATCAGCCCCAGCATTTT

v_gene: TRBV29-1
d_gene: TRBD1
j_gene: TRBJ1-1
CDR3aa: CSVVWDRGPGFEAFF
CDR3nt: TGCAGCGTTGTATGGGACAGGGGACCTGGTTTTGAAGCTTTCTTT

v_gene: TRBV10-2
d_gene: TRBD1
j_gene: TRBJ2-1
CDR3aa: CASSNKWTGDRVIRHEQFF
CDR3nt: TGCGCCAGCAGTAACAAATGGACTGGGGACAGGGTCATTCGTCATGAGCAGTTCTTC

v_gene: TRBV11-1
d_gene: TRBD2
j_gene: TRBJ2-7
CDR3aa: CASSSELAGGYEQYF
CDR3nt: TGTGCCAGCAGCTCCGAACTAGCGGGAGGCTACGAGCAGTACTTC

v_gene: TRBV5-5
d_gene: NA
j_gene: TRBJ1-5
CDR3aa: CASSLGRNQPQHF
CDR3nt: TGTGCCAGCAGCTTGGGGCGCAATCAGCCCCAGCATTTT

v_gene: TRBV5-1
d_gene: TRBD1
j_gene: TRBJ1-2
CDR3aa: CASQGQPNTLYGYTF
CDR3nt: TGCGCCAGCCAGGGACAGCCCAATACCCTCTATGGCTACACCTTC

v_gene: TRBV27
d_gene: NA
j_gene: TRBJ1-5
CDR3aa: CASSPIGAALQPQHF
CDR3nt: TGTGCCAGCAGTCCGATTGGAGCGGCTCTGCAGCCCCAGCATTTT

v_gene: TRBV19
d_gene: NA
j_gene: TRBJ1-5
CDR3aa: CASRIGSSVAAQHF
CDR3nt: TGTGCCAGTAGAATAGGGTCTTCTGTCGCGGCCCAGCATTTT

v_gene: TRBV7-6
d_gene: TRBD1
j_gene: TRBJ2-5
CDR3aa: CASSPGQGATQYF
CDR3nt: TGTGCCAGCAGTCCGGGACAGGGGGCGACCCAGTACTTC

v_gene: TRBV11-2
d_gene: NA
j_gene: TRBJ2-7
CDR3aa: CASSLVTGETYEQYF
CDR3nt: TGTGCCAGCAGCTTAGTGACGGGGGAGACCTACGAGCAGTACTTC

v_gene: TRBV18
d_gene: TRBD1
j_gene: TRBJ1-3
CDR3aa: CASSPPGQGVGTIYF
CDR3nt: TGTGCCAGCTCACCCCCGGGACAGGGGGTAGGCACCATATATTTT

v_gene: TRBV14
d_gene: NA
j_gene: TRBJ2-3
CDR3aa: CASSQSGPGVSDTQYF
CDR3nt: TGTGCCAGCAGCCAGTCGGGACCAGGGGTGTCAGATACGCAGTATTTT

v_gene: TRBV7-9
d_gene: NA
j_gene: TRBJ1-1
CDR3aa: CASSARDTLNTEAFF
CDR3nt: TGTGCCAGCAGCGCCCGGGACACGTTGAACACTGAAGCTTTCTTT